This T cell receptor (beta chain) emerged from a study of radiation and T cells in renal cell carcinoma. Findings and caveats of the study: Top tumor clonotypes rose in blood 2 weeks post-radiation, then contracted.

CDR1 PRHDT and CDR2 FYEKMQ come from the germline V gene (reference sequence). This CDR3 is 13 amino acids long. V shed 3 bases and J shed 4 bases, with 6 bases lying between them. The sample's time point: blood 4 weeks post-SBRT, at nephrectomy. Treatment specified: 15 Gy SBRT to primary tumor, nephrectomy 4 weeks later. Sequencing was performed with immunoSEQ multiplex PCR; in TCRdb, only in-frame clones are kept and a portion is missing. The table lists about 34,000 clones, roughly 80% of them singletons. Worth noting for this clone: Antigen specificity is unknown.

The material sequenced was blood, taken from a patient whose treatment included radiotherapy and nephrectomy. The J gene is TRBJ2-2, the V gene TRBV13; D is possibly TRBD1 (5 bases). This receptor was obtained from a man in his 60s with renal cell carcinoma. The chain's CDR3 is CASSFRGTGELFF. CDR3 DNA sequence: TGTGCCAGCAGCTTTAGGGGCACCGGGGAGCTGTTTTTT.